This T cell receptor (beta chain) was sequenced during a study of blood T cell repertoires in COVID-19. Study context: Samples of COVID-19 (acute and convalescent) were obtained from the United States, Italy and Spain. The analysed material was cDNA or gDNA that came from T cells, B-cell-depleted T cells, or PBMCs.

In the source study's methods: Estimates of nucleated cell counts were drawn from the amplification of reference gene primers. Sequencing was performed with immunoSEQ multiplex PCR; in TCRdb, only in-frame clones are kept and a portion is missing. The DNA was the basis for D and trimming; V, J and clone size are from that table. This sample has around 230,000 clones; roughly 87% occur once, and the top ten carry around 6.9%. Deletions cut 4 bases from V and 6 bases from J, with 10 bases between. The CDR3 is 13 amino acids. The germline V gene has CDR1 SGHRS and CDR2 YFSETQ. The specimen sequenced was peripheral blood. The chain is built from TRBV5-1 and TRBJ1-4; D call uncertain. This sequence was found in a man aged 60 to 69 who had recovered from COVID-19. The CDR3 nucleotides read TGCGCCAGCAGCCCCGACACGGATGAAAAACTGTTTTTT. Encoded protein: CASSPDTDEKLFF.